These 17 T cell receptor beta chains were sequenced from one sample in a study of T cell responses to AZD1222 COVID-19 vaccine (dated by TCRdb to 2020 to 2023). This specimen's time point label, interpreted: baseline before first vaccination. The protocol used for the library was the immunoSEQ multiplex PCR assay. TCRdb obtained this table from immuneACCESS and retained in-frame rearrangements with V and J assigned. These tables miss some clones; where compared with another copy, unresolved V genes account for less than half of the shortfall, and the remainder is unexplained. The sample data list over 110,000 clones, and about 93% of these were observed just once. The ten largest clones take up roughly 5% of the sample. The specimen comprised peripheral blood, sampled on day 0 of AZD1222 vaccination. These receptor sequences come from an adult in good health.

This clone was counted a single time. The rearrangement links TRBV5-1 to TRBJ2-7, with 8 bases lining up with TRBD2. Germline V gene sequence: CDR1 SGHRS, CDR2 YFSETQ. Losses at the gene ends were 4 bases for V and 5 bases for J; bases not matched to a gene: 11. The CDR3 extends over 15 amino acids. Here the CDR3 reads CASSPRGGRSDEQYF. In DNA form, the CDR3 reads TGCGCCAGCAGCCCCCGCGGCGGGAGGTCCGACGAGCAGTACTTC.

The chain combines TRBV19 with TRBJ2-3; 13 bases agree with TRBD2. The CDR3 is 15 amino acids. CDR1 is LNHDA, CDR2 SQIVND, per germline (reference sequence). V shed 4 bases and J 3 bases; nucleotides not matched to a gene: 1. The DNA for the CDR3 is TGTGCCAGTAGTAGGACTAGCGGGAGTACAGATACGCAGTATTTT. Translation gives CASSRTSGSTDTQYF. Full variable domain (remainder filled in from reference TRBV19 and TRBJ2-3): DGGITQSPKYLFRKEGQNVTLSCEQNLNHDAMYWYRQDPGQGLRLIYYSQIVNDFQKGDIAEGYSVSREKKESFPLTVTSAQKNPTAFYLCASSRTSGSTDTQYFGPGTRLTVL.

The chain joins TRBV7-2 to TRBJ2-7, with unresolved D. The V gene lost 4 bases and the J gene lost 0 bases, with 4 bases spanning the gap. The length of the CDR3 is 12 residues. Germline V gene lookup returns CDR1 SGHTA and CDR2 FQGNSA. CDR3 coding DNA: TGTGCCAGCAGCTCGCCCTCCTACGAGCAGTACTTC. It encodes CASSSPSYEQYF.

The chain uses TRBV6-5 and TRBJ1-6; the D is unclear. The germline V and J ends were trimmed by 8 bases and 6 bases, with 11 bases remaining between them. The CDR3 loop spans 13 amino acids. Germline assignment: CDR1 MNHEY and CDR2 SVGAGI. The CDR3 spells CASDLSVNSPLHF. The DNA for the CDR3 is TGTGCCAGCGATCTGTCAGTTAATTCACCCCTCCACTTT.

The chain joins TRBV18 to TRBJ1-5; D uncertain. Deletions cut 2 bases from V and 0 bases from J, with 5 bases between. Germline CDR1 reads KGHSH; CDR2 reads LQKENI. CDR3 size: 14 residues. CDR3 in DNA: TGTGCCAGCTCACCAGGTAATAGCAATCAGCCCCAGCATTTT. Translated: CASSPGNSNQPQHF. The entire variable domain, with the rest obtained from reference TRBV18 and TRBJ1-5, is as follows: NAGVMQNPRHLVRRRGQEARLRCSPMKGHSHVYWYRQLPEEGLKFMVYLQKENIIDESGMPKERFSAEFPKEGPSILRIQQVVRGDSAAYFCASSPGNSNQPQHFGDGTRLSIL.

The rearrangement uses TRBV11-3 and TRBJ2-2; D is possibly TRBD1 (6 bases). This CDR3 spans 14 amino acids. V was pared by 4 bases and J by 1 base, with 7 bases between. CDR1 and CDR2 from the germline V gene are SGHNT and YENEEA. CDR3 sequence: CASSWGQNTGELFF. DNA of the CDR3: TGTGCCAGCAGCTGGGGACAGAACACCGGGGAGCTGTTTTTT. Combining the CDR3 with reference TRBV11-3 and TRBJ2-2 gives the whole variable domain EAGVVQSPRYKIIEKKQPVAFWCNPISGHNTLYWYLQNLGQGPELLIRYENEEAVDDSQLPKDRFSAERLKGVDSTLKIQPAELGDSAVYLCASSWGQNTGELFFGEGSRLTVL.

V gene TRBV30 combines with J gene TRBJ2-5; a weak D match, TRBD1 (5 bases). CDR1 is GTSNPN, CDR2 SVGIG, per germline (reference sequence). V lost 4 bases and J 2 bases, leaving 11 bases between the germline ends. This CDR3 is 13 amino acids long. The chain's CDR3 is CAWNPWTQETQYF. In DNA, the CDR3 is TGTGCCTGGAACCCATGGACACAAGAGACCCAGTACTTC.

The gene calls are TRBV5-6 and TRBJ2-7, with D perhaps matching TRBD1 (5 bases). Germline lookup yields CDR1 SGHDT and CDR2 YYEEEE. This CDR3 comprises 14 residues. Deletions cut 1 base from V and 2 bases from J, with 10 bases between. CDR3 coding DNA: TGTGCCAGCAGCTTGCAAACAGGTACCTACGAGCAGTACTTC. Residues: CASSLQTGTYEQYF.

This rearrangement joins TRBV12-3 or TRBV12-4 to TRBJ1-5; no clear D gene. The CDR3 spans 11 residues. V gave up 3 bases and J gave up 11 bases, with 8 bases separating them. The CDR3 coding sequence is TGTGCCAGCAGTTTTCGGGAATCCCAGCATTTT. It encodes CASSFRESQHF.

V usage is TRBV9 and J usage is TRBJ2-3; TRBD1 aligns across 7 bases. This CDR3 region has 15 residues. CDR1 is SGDLS, CDR2 YYNGEE, per germline. V was clipped by 2 bases and J by 3 bases; unmatched bases: 6. CDR3 residues: CASSVYRGITDTQYF. The CDR3 DNA sequence: TGTGCCAGCAGCGTCTACAGGGGCATTACAGATACGCAGTATTTT. Full variable domain (remainder filled in from reference TRBV9 and TRBJ2-3): DSGVTQTPKHLITATGQRVTLRCSPRSGDLSVYWYQQSLDQGLQFLIQYYNGEERAKGNILERFSAQQFPDLHSELNLSSLELGDSALYFCASSVYRGITDTQYFGPGTRLTVL.

V gene TRBV27 combines with J gene TRBJ1-3; D gene uncertain. Germline V gene sequence: CDR1 MNHEY, CDR2 SMNVEV (reference sequence). The V end was cut by 6 bases, the J end by 2 bases, with 11 bases between. The CDR3 length is 14 residues. Written as DNA, the CDR3 is TGTGCCAGCAGGCCTAGATCCCCTGGAAACACCATATATTTT. Amino acid sequence: CASRPRSPGNTIYF.

This chain uses TRBV10-3 with TRBJ2-7; D tentatively reads TRBD1 or TRBD2 (5 bases each). The CDR3 totals 14 residues. Trimming shortened V by 2 bases and J by 7 bases, and 15 bases separated the two germline ends. CDR1 is ENHRY and CDR2 is SYGVKD in the germline V gene. DNA of the CDR3: TGTGCCATCAGTGAGAGTGTGGGGGAGTGGGAGCAGTACTTC. It is translated as CAISESVGEWEQYF.

This chain links TRBV27 with TRBJ1-6; the D gene is possibly TRBD1 (5 bases). This CDR3 spans 16 amino acids. The germline V and J ends were trimmed by 5 bases and 8 bases, with 19 bases remaining between them. CDR1 is MNHEY, CDR2 SMNVEV, per germline (reference sequence). CDR3 coding DNA: TGTGCCAGCAGTCCCCGGGCCTCAGGGCGGGATTCACCCCTCCACTTT. It specifies CASSPRASGRDSPLHF.

The chain employs TRBV6-2 or TRBV6-3 and TRBJ2-7; D is unclear. V lost 5 bases and J lost 2, with 7 bases in between. CDR1 and CDR2 from the germline V gene are MNHEY and SVGEGT. The CDR3 is 12 residues long. The CDR3 region is CASSTDTYEQYF. The CDR3 DNA is TGTGCCAGCAGTACTGACACCTACGAGCAGTACTTC.

This rearrangement joins TRBV6-2 or TRBV6-3 to TRBJ2-1, with 7 bases that match TRBD1. The ends lost 1 base at V and 6 bases at J; junction bases unmatched: 6. This CDR3 has 15 amino acids. CDR1 MNHEY and CDR2 SVGEGT come from the germline V gene. CDR3 in amino acids: CASSYLAGGSNEQFF. The CDR3, as DNA: TGTGCCAGCAGTTACTTGGCAGGGGGTTCCAATGAGCAGTTCTTC.

The gene calls are TRBV11-1 and TRBJ2-7; TRBD1 or TRBD2 may be the D gene (6 bases each). V lost 4 bases to trimming and J lost 1 base, with 14 bases between them. CDR1 and CDR2 from the germline V gene are SGHAT and FQDESV (reference sequence). This CDR3 is 15 amino acids long. The CDR3 here is CASSSHLGGSYEQYF. The CDR3 DNA reads TGTGCCAGCAGCTCTCATCTAGGGGGGTCCTACGAGCAGTACTTC. Together with reference TRBV11-1 and TRBJ2-7, the CDR3 gives the full variable domain: EAEVAQSPRYKITEKSQAVAFWCDPISGHATLYWYRQILGQGPELLVQFQDESVVDDSQLPKDRFSAERLKGVDSTLKIQPAELGDSAMYLCASSSHLGGSYEQYFGPGTRLTVT.

The rearrangement joins TRBV7-8 to TRBJ1-6; no reliable D call. Germline CDR1 SGHVS, CDR2 FQNEAQ. The V end was cut by 1 base, the J end by 8 bases, with 12 bases between. The CDR3 totals 15 residues. As DNA, the CDR3 is TGTGCCAGCAGCTTAGTTGAGTTGGGTGATTCACCCCTCCACTTT. Protein: CASSLVELGDSPLHF.